This T cell receptor beta chain came from a study of blood T cell repertoires in COVID-19. With V trimmed by 4 bases and J by 6 bases, 9 bases remained unmatched. Per germline, CDR1 SEHNR and CDR2 FQNEAQ (reference sequence). The CDR3 has 15 amino acids. This clone was counted at least ten times. Repertoires were generated with immunoSEQ multiplex PCR, while TCRdb's copy carries only in-frame clones and drops some. The sample consists of 150,000 to 200,000 clones, around 89% of them appearing once. This clonotype was sampled from a man between 60 and 75 years old with acute or convalescent COVID-19. Sequenced sample: peripheral blood. The rearrangement uses TRBV7-9 and TRBJ2-7, with TRBD1 matching 10 bases. The CDR3 here is CASSSRGQGLGEQYF. In nucleotides, the CDR3 is TGTGCCAGCAGCTCACGGGGACAGGGGTTAGGCGAGCAGTACTTC.